This T cell receptor (beta chain) came from a study of OX40 agonist ivuxolimab in advanced cancers. Study findings and constraints: In the 0.1 to 3.0 mg/kg range, CD4+ and CD8+ blood T cells had expanded clonally by week 6.

Profiling relied on immunoSEQ multiplex PCR, and the TCRdb table lists in-frame clones only, not all of them. Among 18,000 or so clones listed, about 70% were seen once. The cohort excluded patients with autoimmune disease history or systemic immunosuppression. Blood specimens came from baseline, cycle 4 day 1, and cycle 7 day 1. This clone showed up just once. The target antigen is unknown. This sequence originates from an adult with an advanced solid tumor such as melanoma, head and neck, liver or kidney cancer. Here the sequenced sample was CD4+ or CD8+ T cells sorted from blood, taken in a trial of the OX40 agonist ivuxolimab.

The CDR3 sequence is CASSQSTGTSQPQHF. As DNA, the CDR3 is TGCGCCAGCAGCCAGTCGACAGGGACGAGTCAGCCCCAGCATTTT. The genes are TRBV4-1 and TRBJ1-5, with 7 bases fitting TRBD1. The germline V gene has CDR1 MGHRA and CDR2 YSYEKL. The CDR3 runs to 15 residues. The V segment lost 3 bases and the J segment 6 bases; nucleotides outside the gene matches: 8.